This T cell receptor beta chain was obtained from a study of CD8 T cells in Susac syndrome. Random hexamers served to reverse transcribe roughly 0.5 to 1 ug RNA. Coverage of TCR beta CDR3 amplification by immunoSEQ multiplex PCR extended to 54 Vbeta and 13 Jbeta. TCRdb independently ran MiXCR on the immunoSEQ multiplex PCR reads; one entry per CDR3 protein. The table shows a few hundred thousand distinct CDR3 sequences, with approximately 95% occurring only once. Sequencing targeted TCR beta in blood CD8+ and CD4+ T cells. Multiple sclerosis controls were treatment-naive patients with stable or active relapsing-remitting disease. TEMRA cells underwent FACS enrichment and CD8+ and CD4+ T cells underwent negative isolation. V was shortened by 2 bases and J by 7 bases, with 6 bases between the two germline ends. This CDR3 is 12 amino acids long. From germline, CDR1 is GTSNPN and CDR2 SVGIG (reference sequence).

The TCR sequence derives from a human donor with multiple sclerosis. This chain links TRBV30 with TRBJ1-6; D is perhaps TRBD1 (5 bases). The sequenced sample consisted of CD4+ T cells from PBMCs. The CDR3 DNA sequence: TGTGCCTGGAGTTGGGGGAATTCACCCCTCCACTTT. Its translation is CAWSWGNSPLHF.